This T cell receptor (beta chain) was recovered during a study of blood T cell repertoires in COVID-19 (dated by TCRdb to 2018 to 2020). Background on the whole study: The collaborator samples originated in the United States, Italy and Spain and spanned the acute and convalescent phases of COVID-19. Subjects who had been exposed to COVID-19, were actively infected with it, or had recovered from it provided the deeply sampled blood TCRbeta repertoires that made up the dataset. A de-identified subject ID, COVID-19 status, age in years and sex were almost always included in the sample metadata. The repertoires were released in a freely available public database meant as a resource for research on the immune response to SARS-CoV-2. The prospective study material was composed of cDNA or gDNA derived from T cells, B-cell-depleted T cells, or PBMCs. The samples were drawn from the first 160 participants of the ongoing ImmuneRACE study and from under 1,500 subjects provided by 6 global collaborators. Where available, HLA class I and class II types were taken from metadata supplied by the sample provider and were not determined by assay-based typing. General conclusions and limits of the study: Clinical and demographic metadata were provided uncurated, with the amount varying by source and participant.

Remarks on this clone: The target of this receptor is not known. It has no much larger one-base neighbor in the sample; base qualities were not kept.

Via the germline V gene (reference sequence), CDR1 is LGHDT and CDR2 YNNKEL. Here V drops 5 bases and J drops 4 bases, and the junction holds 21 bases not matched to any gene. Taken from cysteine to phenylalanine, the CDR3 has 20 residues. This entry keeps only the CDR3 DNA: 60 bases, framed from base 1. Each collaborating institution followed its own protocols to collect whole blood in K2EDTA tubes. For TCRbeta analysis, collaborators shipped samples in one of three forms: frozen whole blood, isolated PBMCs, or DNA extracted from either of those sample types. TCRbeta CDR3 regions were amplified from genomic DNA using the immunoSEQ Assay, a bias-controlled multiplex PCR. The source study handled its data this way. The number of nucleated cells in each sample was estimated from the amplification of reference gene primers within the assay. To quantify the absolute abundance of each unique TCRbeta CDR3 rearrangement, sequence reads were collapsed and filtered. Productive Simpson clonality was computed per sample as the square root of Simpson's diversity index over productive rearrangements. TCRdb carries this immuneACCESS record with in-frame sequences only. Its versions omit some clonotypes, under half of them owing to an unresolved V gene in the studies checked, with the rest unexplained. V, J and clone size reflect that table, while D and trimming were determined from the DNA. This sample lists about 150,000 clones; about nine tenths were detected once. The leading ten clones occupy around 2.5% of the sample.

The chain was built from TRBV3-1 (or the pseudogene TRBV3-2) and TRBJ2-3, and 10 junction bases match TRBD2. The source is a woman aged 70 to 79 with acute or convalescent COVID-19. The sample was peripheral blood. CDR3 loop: CASSASPRPVTSGRPDTQYF. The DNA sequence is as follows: TGTGCCAGCAGCGCCTCCCCCCGCCCGGTGACTAGCGGGCGTCCAGATACGCAGTATTTT.